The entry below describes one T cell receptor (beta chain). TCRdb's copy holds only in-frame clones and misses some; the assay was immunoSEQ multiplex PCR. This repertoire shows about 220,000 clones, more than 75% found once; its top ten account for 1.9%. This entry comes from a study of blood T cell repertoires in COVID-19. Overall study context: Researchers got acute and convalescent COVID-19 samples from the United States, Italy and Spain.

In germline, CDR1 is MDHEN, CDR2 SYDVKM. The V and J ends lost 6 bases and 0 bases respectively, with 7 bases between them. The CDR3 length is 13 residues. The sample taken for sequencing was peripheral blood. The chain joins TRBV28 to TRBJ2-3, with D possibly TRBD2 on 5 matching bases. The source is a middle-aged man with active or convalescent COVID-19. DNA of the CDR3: TGTGCCAGCAGGAGGGCTAGCACAGATACGCAGTATTTT. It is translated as CASRRASTDTQYF.